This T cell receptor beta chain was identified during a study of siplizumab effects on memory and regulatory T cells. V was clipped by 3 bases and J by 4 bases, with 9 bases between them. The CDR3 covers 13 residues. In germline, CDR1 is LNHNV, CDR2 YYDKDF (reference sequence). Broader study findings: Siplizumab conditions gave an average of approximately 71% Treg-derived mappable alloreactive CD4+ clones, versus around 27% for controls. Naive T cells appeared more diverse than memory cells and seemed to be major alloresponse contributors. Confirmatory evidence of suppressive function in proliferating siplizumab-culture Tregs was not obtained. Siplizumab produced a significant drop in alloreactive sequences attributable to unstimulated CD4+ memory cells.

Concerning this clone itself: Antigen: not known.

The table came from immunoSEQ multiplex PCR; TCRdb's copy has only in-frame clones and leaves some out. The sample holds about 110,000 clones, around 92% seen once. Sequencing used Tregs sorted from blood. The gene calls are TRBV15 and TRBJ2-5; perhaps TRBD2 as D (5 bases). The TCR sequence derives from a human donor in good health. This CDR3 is CATSRRALETQYF. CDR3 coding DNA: TGTGCCACCAGCAGGAGGGCCCTAGAGACCCAGTACTTC.